What follows is one T cell receptor beta chain and its context. This clonotype was recorded a few times. Its antigen remains undetermined. No base qualities exist here, and no much larger clone lies one base off it. The record originates from a study of naive and memory T cell subsets (dated by TCRdb to 2016 to 2017). Regarding the complete study: An open-source, UMI-based TCR alpha and beta sequencing pipeline was applied to sorted naive and memory peripheral blood T cell subsets. RNA was DNase-treated and reverse transcribed with TCR constant-region primers, mostly using SuperScript III. IgG serology results and the functional CMV T cell responses were in complete agreement. The research as a whole found: In both CD4 and CD8 cells, the Gini index increased while Shannon and inverse Simpson diversity decreased from naive through CM, EM and EMRA. TCR abundance followed a power law with an exponent that was different for naive and memory subsets but consistent across the three individuals. RNA-based TCR counts may be influenced by expression changes linked to T cell activation and differentiation. Each clonotype was defined as a single alpha or beta chain sequence rather than as a paired alpha/beta receptor. The repertoire findings for the naive and memory subsets could not be validated, as no ground truth was available. Following error correction, more than 95% of naive TCR sequences occurred only once, which made naive abundance distributions much steeper than those of memory subsets.

From the second PCR step on, the TCR alpha and beta chain libraries were amplified in separate reactions. To determine each donor's CMV status, fresh PBMCs were stimulated overnight with CMV viral lysate, and IFNgamma production from CD4+ T cells was then assessed. Using Miltenyi beads, CD4 T cells were first positively selected, and CD8 T cells were then positively selected from the CD4-negative fraction. After staining for CD3, CD4, CD8, CD45RA, CD27 and a live/dead dye, cells were sorted on a BD Aria II into four subsets based on CD45RA and CD27. Effector memory cells were sorted as CD45RA-CD27-, and EMRA cells as CD45RA+CD27-. A few healthy volunteers provided blood, and each donor's sample was split into CD4 and CD8 T cells and then further divided into four differentiation subsets. Roughly 130 ml of peripheral blood was collected from each donor, and PBMC were isolated by Ficoll-Paque PLUS density-gradient centrifugation. After sorting, cells were lysed in RLT buffer, RNA was extracted using a Qiagen RNeasy kit, and the extracted RNA was stored at -80 degrees C.

Receptors were amplified or captured by UMI-ligation and nested PCR. To cover both TRBC1 and TRBC2, the beta constant-region primer consisted of an equimolar mix of two oligonucleotides. The ligated cDNA went through four rounds of PCR with nested alpha and beta constant-region primers together with the SP2 primer. T4 RNA ligase 1 ligated a single-stranded oligonucleotide carrying the SP2 primer and a 12-nucleotide UMI to the cDNA 3' end. The ligation reaction was incubated at 16°C for about 20-24 hours. PCR2 was typically run as a SYBR Green qPCR and stopped at a predetermined threshold to prevent over-amplification. All purifications after the first were performed with Agencourt AMPure XP magnetic beads. Libraries were quantified by Qubit and checked on a TapeStation, with a main peak expected near 650 bp. Pooled libraries were sequenced on an Illumina MiSeq with v2 2x251 paired-end kits, typically giving roughly 1-2.3 million reads per sample. Libraries were pooled at about 4 nM per sample, and 5-7% PhiX was added to improve cluster recognition. The paper's data handling went like this. FASTQ reads processed by Demultiplexor were assigned V and J genes by Decombinator through tag matching that tolerated a single base-pair mismatch. Collapsinator relied on UMIs to fix sequencing errors as well as frequency errors caused by PCR heterogeneity. CDR3Translator translated TCRs and extracted CDR3s from the conserved cysteine to the FGXG phenylalanine, flagging non-productive sequences. Gini, Shannon entropy and inverse Simpson indices were calculated on repertoires that had been subsampled to equal numbers of UMI-defined TCRs. Within the linear range, a power law was fitted to clonotype abundance distributions using maximum likelihood. When run on a single naive CD8 sample, MIGEC and the pipeline yielded similar UMI counts, similar unique TCR numbers and similar clonal distributions. A set of some 7,600 CMV-associated CDR3 sequences, compiled from VDJdb and a published dataset, was used to search the repertoires. TCRdb trimmed public reads at Q25 via fastp, called clones via MiXCR and kept in-frame beta chains. Every distinct CDR3 protein forms one entry, paired with its most common genes and DNA. It is TCRdb's table, rather than the study itself, that gives the V and J calls and clone size. Recorded for this sample are approximately 29,000 distinct CDR3 sequences; under 20% of them occurred a single time. Jointly, the top ten make up about 3.6% of the sample.

For this chain, trimming is 5 bases at the V end and 5 bases at the J end, and the number of junction bases without a gene match is 22. CDR1 is given as SGHTA and CDR2 as FQGNSA, both from the germline V gene. Spanning cysteine to phenylalanine, the CDR3 consists of 19 amino acids. The only DNA kept is the CDR3, 57 bases in frame from the first base. Sequenced: effector memory CD4+ T cells from blood. In the paper's terms, the cell subset or site label means: effector memory, CD45RA- CD27-. The clonotype originates from a human donor in good health. The receptor chain draws on TRBV7-2 and TRBJ2-7, with TRBD1 identical over 9 junction bases. DNA sequence: TGTGCCAGCAGCCTTGCGAACAGGGGGCGTCAGGGTACAGGACACGAGCAGTACTTC. Its protein product is CASSLANRGRQGTGHEQYF. The CDR3 plus the reference TRBV7-2 and TRBJ2-7 genes for the other parts give the full variable domain: GAGVSQSPSNKVTEKGKDVELRCDPISGHTALYWYRQSLGQGLEFLIYFQGNSAPDKSGLPSDRFSAERTGGSVSTLTIQRTQQEDSAVYLCASSLANRGRQGTGHEQYFGPGTRLTVT.